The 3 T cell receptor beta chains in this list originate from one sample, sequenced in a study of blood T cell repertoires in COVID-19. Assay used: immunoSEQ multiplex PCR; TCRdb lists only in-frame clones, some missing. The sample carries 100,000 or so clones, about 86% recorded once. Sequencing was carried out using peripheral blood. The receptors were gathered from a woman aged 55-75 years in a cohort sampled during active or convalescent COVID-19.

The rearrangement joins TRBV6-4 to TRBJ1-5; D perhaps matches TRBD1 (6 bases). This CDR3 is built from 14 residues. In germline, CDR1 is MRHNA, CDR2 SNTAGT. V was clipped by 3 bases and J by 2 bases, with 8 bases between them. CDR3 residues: CASSEGGGNQPQHF. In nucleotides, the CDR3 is TGTGCCAGCAGTGAAGGGGGAGGCAATCAGCCCCAGCATTTT.

Written as DNA, the CDR3 is TGTGCCAGCAGCGTTCCAGGGGTATCGAGTGAAAAACTGTTTTTT. The encoded protein is CASSVPGVSSEKLFF. The rearrangement uses TRBV3-1 (or the pseudogene TRBV3-2) and TRBJ1-4; TRBD1 is a possible D gene (6 bases). The CDR3 covers 15 residues. CDR1 is LGHDT and CDR2 is YNNKEL in the germline V gene (reference sequence). V was shortened by 5 bases and J by 7 bases, with 17 bases between the two germline ends.

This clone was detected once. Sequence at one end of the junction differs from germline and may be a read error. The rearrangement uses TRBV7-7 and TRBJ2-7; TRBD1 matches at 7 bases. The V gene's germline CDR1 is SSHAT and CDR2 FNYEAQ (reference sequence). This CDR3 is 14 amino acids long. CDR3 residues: CASSFLGQHYEQYF. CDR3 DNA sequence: TGTGCTAGCAGCTTTTTGGGACAGCACTACGAGCAGTACTTC.